This T cell receptor (beta chain) was documented in a study of blood T cell repertoires in COVID-19. In the study overall: The analysed material was cDNA or gDNA that came from T cells, B-cell-depleted T cells, or PBMCs.

The CDR3 has 13 residues. CDR1 and CDR2 (germline): SGHRS, YFSETQ. Trimming took 4 bases from V and 9 from J, leaving 17 bases between them. Sequencing used immunoSEQ multiplex PCR; TCRdb keeps in-frame clones, though not all of them. The data hold about 370,000 clones, with 75% to 90% observed a single time. Self-reported history from a screening survey and questionnaire set each donor's cohort. V is TRBV5-1 and J is TRBJ2-7; unclear D gene. Sequencing was carried out using PBMCs or T cells enriched from blood (not recorded which). This sequence was found in a man aged 18 to 29 who had recovered from COVID-19. The CDR3 is CASSVGPPEGQYF. As DNA, the CDR3 is TGCGCCAGCAGCGTTGGGCCCCCGGAAGGGCAGTACTTC.